This T cell receptor beta chain was recorded in a study of T cell responses to AZD1222 COVID-19 vaccine. In this sample, this clone turned up once. The antigen remains unidentified. Germline V CDR1 and CDR2: MDHEN, SYDVKM. The CDR3 is 14 residues long. V was shortened by 4 bases and J by 6 bases, with 13 bases between the two germline ends. Profiled with immunoSEQ multiplex PCR; TCRdb holds only in-frame clones, not every one. Among fewer than 150,000 clones listed, 92% were seen once. Findings of the study overall: Seropositive status at baseline applied to only five or six AZD1222 recipients. Dominant at 160-218 and 743-854, vaccine-associated CD4 TCRs also spanned spike. A rise in Spike-specific TCR breadth and depth followed two AZD1222 doses.

The sample was peripheral blood, taken 28 days after the second AZD1222 dose. The TCR originated in an adult who received the AZD1222 COVID-19 vaccine. The chain uses TRBV28 and TRBJ2-1; D not resolved. The CDR3 here is CASSSPRVGNEQFF. CDR3 coding DNA: TGTGCCAGCAGTTCTCCCCGGGTAGGCAATGAGCAGTTCTTC.